The 12 T cell receptor beta chains below come from one sample, sequenced in a study of CD8 T cells in ankylosing spondylitis. TCRdb recomputed calls from the 5' RACE reads with MiXCR, one row per CDR3 protein. The table includes a few hundred thousand distinct CDR3 sequences, about 10% detected once. The sample was blood, either unsorted or a sorted T cell fraction (not recorded which). Every receptor here comes from a male donor with ankylosing spondylitis or in good health (not recorded which).

This clonotype was picked up a small number of times. This rearrangement joins TRBV20-1 to TRBJ2-7, with D maybe TRBD1 (5 bases). Germline V lookup: CDR1 DFQATT, CDR2 SNEGSKA (reference sequence). The V and J ends lost 7 bases and 7 bases respectively, with 20 bases between them. This CDR3 is built from 13 residues. The CDR3 nucleotides are TGCAGTGGCAGTGGTGACAGACTTAAGGAGCAGTACTTC. Protein product: CSGSGDRLKEQYF.

There are many counts of this clonotype. This chain's CDR3 is CASRWTPNTEAFF. CDR3 DNA sequence: TGTGCCAGCAGATGGACACCGAACACTGAAGCTTTCTTT. The J gene is TRBJ1-1, the V gene TRBV6-1; maybe TRBD1 (5 bases). V dropped 6 bases and J dropped 1 base, with 9 bases sitting between them. This CDR3 has 13 residues. Looked up from germline, CDR1 is MNHNS and CDR2 is SASEGT.

There are many counts of this clonotype. The V gene is TRBV3-1, the J gene TRBJ1-1; perhaps TRBD1 as D (6 bases). V dropped 1 base and J dropped 4 bases, with 16 bases sitting between them. CDR1 and CDR2 (germline): LGHDT, YNNKEL (reference sequence). This CDR3 is built from 16 residues. Here the CDR3 DNA reads TGTGCCAGCAGCCAAGCCTTACAGGGTGGGCCCACTGAAGCTTTCTTT. It encodes CASSQALQGGPTEAFF.

This clonotype was recorded at least ten times. The chain joins TRBV7-2 to TRBJ2-3, with 7 positions matching TRBD2. CDR3 length: 15 residues. Germline CDR1 is SGHTA and CDR2 is FQGNSA. The V segment lost 5 bases and the J segment 1 base; nucleotides outside the gene matches: 6. CDR3 region: CASSPFGGGTDTQYF. The CDR3 bases are TGTGCCAGCAGCCCCTTTGGGGGGGGCACAGATACGCAGTATTTT.

This clonotype was seen many times. The chain employs TRBV7-6 and TRBJ2-5, with 7 nucleotides matching TRBD2. The CDR3 length is 15 residues. In germline, CDR1 is SGHVS, CDR2 FNYEAQ. The trim removed 3 bases at V and 1 base at J, leaving 5 bases unmatched. CDR3 sequence (DNA): TGTGCCAGCAGCTTTCAAACGGGGGGCCAAGAGACCCAGTACTTC. Protein: CASSFQTGGQETQYF.

The chain employs TRBV6-1 and TRBJ2-3, with D unclear. Trimming took 6 bases from V and 0 from J, leaving 7 bases between them. This CDR3 is built from 13 residues. In germline, CDR1 is MNHNS, CDR2 SASEGT. In DNA, the CDR3 is TGTGCCAGCAGGCCATCTAGCACAGATACGCAGTATTTT. Encoded protein: CASRPSSTDTQYF.

This clonotype has ten or more counts. The chain has TRBV3-1 and TRBJ2-2, with 7 bases matching TRBD1. In germline, CDR1 is LGHDT, CDR2 YNNKEL (reference sequence). The CDR3 covers 17 residues. Trimming cost V 6 bases and J 1 base; bases outside gene matches: 11. CDR3: CASREQGTYLNTGELFF. CDR3 coding DNA: TGTGCCAGCAGGGAACAGGGGACGTATCTGAACACCGGGGAGCTGTTTTTT.

This clonotype turned up a few times. J is TRBJ2-3 and V is TRBV5-1, with 9 bases that match TRBD2. This CDR3 has 15 amino acids. V shed 7 bases and J 4 bases; nucleotides not matched to a gene: 10. Looked up from germline, CDR1 is SGHRS and CDR2 is YFSETQ. CDR3 sequence: CASGSGGGAPDTQYF. CDR3 sequence (DNA): TGCGCCAGCGGCTCAGGCGGGGGGGCCCCAGATACGCAGTATTTT.

This clonotype has only a few counts. The genes are TRBV5-1 and TRBJ2-7; 10 bases match TRBD2. Germline CDR1 and CDR2: SGHRS and YFSETQ. The CDR3 sequence is 14 residues long. The V gene end was trimmed by 2 bases and the J gene end by 4 bases; junction bases not matched to a gene: 3. CDR3 bases: TGCGCCAGCAGCTTACCTAGCGGGGGATACGAGCAGTACTTC. It is translated as CASSLPSGGYEQYF. Complete variable domain (other parts from reference TRBV5-1 and TRBJ2-7): KAGVTQTPRYLIKTRGQQVTLSCSPISGHRSVSWYQQTPGQGLQFLFEYFSETQRNKGNFPGRFSGRQFSNSRSEMNVSTLELGDSALYLCASSLPSGGYEQYFGPGTRLTVT.

Many counts were recorded for this clonotype. This chain connects TRBV5-1 to TRBJ1-1, with unresolved D. The CDR3 consists of 13 residues. V was shortened by 7 bases and J by 1 base, with 11 bases between the two germline ends. Germline lookup yields CDR1 SGHRS and CDR2 YFSETQ. The CDR3, as DNA: TGCGCCAGCCGCCTGAGACAGAACACTGAAGCTTTCTTT. Translating gives CASRLRQNTEAFF.

This clonotype was counted between two and nine times. V usage is TRBV7-2 and J usage is TRBJ1-6, with 9 bases identical to TRBD1. Per germline, CDR1 SGHTA and CDR2 FQGNSA. The CDR3 totals 16 residues. J gave up 2 bases and V 5 bases, and 4 bases lay outside the gene matches. The CDR3 reads CASSPDRGAYNSPLHF. For the CDR3, the DNA is TGTGCCAGCAGCCCGGACAGGGGAGCCTATAATTCACCCCTCCACTTT. The full variable domain, with the rest looked up from reference TRBV7-2 and TRBJ1-6, is GAGVSQSPSNKVTEKGKDVELRCDPISGHTALYWYRQSLGQGLEFLIYFQGNSAPDKSGLPSDRFSAERTGGSVSTLTIQRTQQEDSAVYLCASSPDRGAYNSPLHFGNGTRLTVT.

This clonotype was recorded a few times. The rearrangement joins TRBV19 to TRBJ1-5; no reliable D call. Trimming cost V 2 bases and J 8 bases, with 13 bases left between them. This CDR3 comprises 14 residues. In germline, CDR1 is LNHDA, CDR2 SQIVND (reference sequence). The CDR3 here is CASSIQRSWEPQHF. The CDR3 coding sequence is TGTGCCAGTAGTATACAGCGGTCATGGGAGCCCCAGCATTTT.